This entry is about one TCR beta chain. The record originates from a study of blood T cell repertoires in COVID-19. Study-wide background: Samples taken during acute and convalescent COVID-19 were collected in the United States, Italy and Spain. PBMCs, B-cell-depleted T cells, or T cells provided the cDNA or gDNA that made up the material.

Authors' data handling: Quantification of nucleated cells was approximated via reference gene primer amplification. The assay was immunoSEQ multiplex PCR, and TCRdb's table has in-frame clones only and misses some. That table gives V, J and clone size, and the DNA gave D and trimming. The sample holds around 78,000 clones, around nine tenths seen once. With 4 bases clipped from V and 4 bases from J, the junction kept 8 bases outside the gene matches. This CDR3 comprises 16 residues. The V gene's germline CDR1 is MNHEY and CDR2 SVGEGT. This sequence joins TRBV6-2 or TRBV6-3 and TRBJ2-2; 8 nucleotides align to TRBD2. Sequenced material: peripheral blood. This sequence originates from a man in his forties or fifties with active COVID-19. The CDR3 spells CASSSPGGPVTGELFF. The CDR3 coding sequence is TGTGCCAGCAGTTCTCCGGGGGGGCCGGTCACCGGGGAGCTGTTTTTT.